The T cell receptor (beta chain) under discussion was sequenced for a study of identical twins. This clonotype was observed a handful of times. CDR3 length: 17 amino acids. Germline assignment: CDR1 SGHRS and CDR2 YFSETQ. Deletions cut 1 base from V and 3 bases from J, with 17 bases between. MiXCR, run by TCRdb on the 5' RACE reads, gives a single entry per CDR3 protein. Here the sample spans 400,000 to 550,000 distinct CDR3 sequences, about 20% being singletons. This sample was shared with a second study, whose subject was T cells expressing NK-cell markers. This second report adds: In the group of eight sequenced donors, seven were HCMV-seropositive and one was seronegative.

The sample comprised CD4+ T cells sorted from blood. This receptor was identified in a young woman in good health. V usage is TRBV5-1 and J usage is TRBJ1-3, with TRBD1 as a possible D gene (6 bases). The CDR3 spells CASSLSSGAPVGNTIYF. The CDR3 DNA sequence: TGCGCCAGCAGCTTGAGTTCGGGGGCGCCGGTTGGAAACACCATATATTTT.